Shown below are 14 T cell receptor beta chains from a single sample sequenced in a study of blood T cell repertoires in COVID-19. TCRdb keeps only in-frame clones here, not all; method: immunoSEQ multiplex PCR. The profile shows about 70,000 clones, more than 65% of them singletons. The sample comprised peripheral blood. All receptors derive from a woman older than 75 with active or convalescent COVID-19.

The sample holds a few counts of this clone. The chain links TRBV9 to TRBJ2-2, with D possibly being TRBD2 (6 bases). CDR3 length equals 15 residues. Trimming removed 2 bases at V and 3 bases at J, with 11 bases between. The germline V gene encodes CDR1 SGDLS and CDR2 YYNGEE. The CDR3 nucleotides are TGTGCCAGCAGCGTTGGCGGGGCGTACACCGGGGAGCTGTTTTTT. This codes for CASSVGGAYTGELFF.

This sequence joins TRBV11-3 and TRBJ2-5; a weak D match, TRBD2 (7 bases). CDR3 size: 14 residues. Germline CDR1 reads SGHNT; CDR2 reads YENEEA. The V end was cut by 4 bases, the J end by 4 bases, with 13 bases between. CDR3 loop: CASSWRGPIETQYF. The CDR3 nucleotides are TGTGCCAGCAGCTGGCGGGGGCCGATAGAGACCCAGTACTTC.

In its sample, this clone was seen many times. This chain connects TRBV2 to TRBJ1-6; D gene ambiguous. Germline CDR1 SNHLY, CDR2 FYNNEI. The CDR3 consists of 17 residues. V gave up 2 bases and J gave up 0 bases, with 11 bases separating them. CDR3 region: CASSESGQSSYNSPLHF. CDR3 sequence (DNA): TGTGCCAGCAGTGAAAGTGGGCAGAGCTCCTATAATTCACCCCTCCACTTT.

V gene TRBV5-1 combines with J gene TRBJ2-6, with 9 bases lining up with TRBD1. The CDR3 covers 18 residues. Germline V gives CDR1 SGHRS, CDR2 YFSETQ. V lost 4 bases, J lost 4 bases, and 12 bases stayed unmatched. The CDR3 spells CASSLFTGTGTGANVLTF. As DNA, the CDR3 is TGCGCCAGCAGCCTTTTCACCGGGACAGGGACCGGGGCCAACGTCCTGACTTTC.

This clone was seen ten or more times. The chain uses TRBV29-1 and TRBJ1-1; D perhaps matches TRBD1 (6 bases). Trimming stripped 5 bases from V and 3 bases from J, with 13 bases between. CDR3 length equals 13 residues. CDR1 SQVTM and CDR2 ANQGSEA come from the germline V gene. The CDR3 nucleotides read TGCAGCGTTTCCCAGGGGTGGGACACTGAAGCTTTCTTT. This encodes CSVSQGWDTEAFF.

The V and J genes are TRBV6-2 or TRBV6-3 and TRBJ1-2; TRBD1 agrees at 9 bases. Germline trimming cut 2 bases from V and 2 bases from J; bases unmatched to any gene: 6. CDR1 MNHEY and CDR2 SVGEGT come from the germline V gene. This CDR3 comprises 16 residues. CDR3 sequence (DNA): TGTGCCAGCAGTTACCGAACAGGGGGCGTGAACTATGGCTACACCTTC. This translates into CASSYRTGGVNYGYTF.

Many counts were recorded for this clone. DNA of the CDR3: TGTGCCAGCGGCCCGACAGGGAACGTTAATTCACCCCTCCACTTT. Translating it yields CASGPTGNVNSPLHF. The chain couples TRBV7-9 to TRBJ1-6; 7 bases are shared with TRBD1. The CDR3 length is 15 residues. The V and J ends lost 8 bases and 6 bases, in that order; junction bases with no gene match: 10. CDR1 and CDR2 from the germline V gene are SEHNR and FQNEAQ (reference sequence).

The chain uses TRBV7-3 and TRBJ2-7, with 8 positions matching TRBD2. This CDR3 spans 13 amino acids. From germline, CDR1 is SGHTA and CDR2 FQGTGA. With V trimmed by 5 bases and J by 2 bases, 2 bases remained unmatched. CDR3 region: CASSPGGAYEQYF. CDR3 DNA sequence: TGTGCCAGCAGCCCCGGGGGGGCCTACGAGCAGTACTTC.

The chain employs TRBV7-2 and TRBJ1-1; D is undetermined. Germline V lookup: CDR1 SGHTA, CDR2 FQGNSA. The CDR3 spans 14 residues. Trimming stripped 7 bases from V and 1 base from J, with 13 bases between. The CDR3 DNA is TGTGCCAGCAACCCGGAGGTCGGGAACACTGAAGCTTTCTTT. Residues: CASNPEVGNTEAFF.

The gene calls are TRBV20-1 and TRBJ2-7; TRBD2 agrees at 8 bases. Trimming removed 3 bases from V and 3 bases from J; junction bases left unmatched: 7. The germline V gene has CDR1 DFQATT and CDR2 SNEGSKA (reference sequence). The CDR3 length is 14 residues. The CDR3 spells CSASSAGVIYEQYF. The CDR3 DNA follows: TGCAGTGCTAGTTCAGCGGGGGTTATCTACGAGCAGTACTTC.

The gene calls are TRBV6-5 and TRBJ1-2; 7 bases are shared with TRBD1. This CDR3 comprises 13 residues. CDR1 and CDR2 (germline): MNHEY, SVGAGI. V dropped 7 bases and J dropped 7; count of bases not matched to a gene: 9. CDR3 coding DNA: TGTGCCAGCACTAATAAACAGGGGATTGGCTACACCTTC. It yields the protein CASTNKQGIGYTF.

This chain joins TRBV2 and TRBJ1-1; possibly TRBD1 for D (6 bases). This CDR3 is 14 amino acids long. From germline, CDR1 is SNHLY and CDR2 FYNNEI. V was clipped by 8 bases and J by 4 bases, with 17 bases between them. The CDR3 here is CASARQAESTEAFF. CDR3 in DNA: TGTGCCAGCGCCCGACAGGCTGAAAGCACTGAAGCTTTCTTT. The whole variable domain, filled in from reference TRBV2 and TRBJ1-1, reads EPEVTQTPSHQVTQMGQEVILRCVPISNHLYFYWYRQILGQKVEFLVSFYNNEISEKSEIFDDQFSVERPDGSNFTLKIRSTKLEDSAMYFCASARQAESTEAFFGQGTRLTVV.

V usage is TRBV6-2 or TRBV6-3 and J usage is TRBJ1-4, with a possible D match to TRBD1 (6 bases). CDR1 and CDR2 from the germline V gene are MNHEY and SVGEGT. Trimming took off 5 bases at V and 8 bases at J, with 18 bases between the two ends. This CDR3 comprises 15 residues. The CDR3 protein is CASSPGQTSREKLFF. As DNA, the CDR3 is TGTGCCAGCAGTCCCGGACAGACTTCACGGGAAAAACTGTTTTTT.

This chain uses TRBV5-1 with TRBJ1-6; maybe TRBD1 (5 bases). The CDR3 runs to 15 residues. Trimming pared 2 bases from V and 10 bases from J, leaving 16 bases between. Germline CDR1 is SGHRS and CDR2 is YFSETQ. CDR3 DNA sequence: TGCGCCAGCAGCTTTGGGGCAGGGAACCGATCACCCCTCCACTTT. Its translation: CASSFGAGNRSPLHF.